Listed below are T cell receptor beta chains from one sample, sequenced in a study of cytomegalovirus exposure and HLA in healthy donors. Here immunoSEQ multiplex PCR was the method, and the copy in TCRdb shows in-frame clones only, minus some. Of about 120,000 clones in the sample, over 60% were seen once. Sequenced input: PBMCs. The receptor source for this set is a man aged 25-45 years in good health and CMV-seropositive. The CDR3 runs from the conserved cysteine through the conserved F or W. D genes are given only for firm matches. Expanded clones are given a class, and other clones once, few, many or no size at all.

D gene: .; V gene: TRBV6-1; J gene: TRBJ1-2; clone size: .; CDR3 length: 13; CDR3 protein: CASSHPGYYGYTF; CDR3 DNA: TGTGCCAGCAGTCATCCAGGGTACTATGGCTACACCTTC
D gene: TRBD1; V gene: TRBV11-3; J gene: TRBJ2-7; clone size: .; CDR3 length: 14; CDR3 protein: CASSRRQGYYEQYF; CDR3 DNA: TGTGCCAGCAGCCGACGACAGGGATACTACGAGCAGTACTTC
D gene: .; V gene: TRBV2; J gene: TRBJ2-4; clone size: .; CDR3 length: 14; CDR3 protein: CASKGGGSKNSQYF; CDR3 DNA: TGTGCCAGCAAGGGGGGGGGCTCTAAAAACAGTCAGTACTTC
D gene: TRBD1; V gene: TRBV7-9; J gene: TRBJ1-1; clone size: once; CDR3 length: 13; CDR3 protein: CASSGQGIDEVFF; CDR3 DNA: TGTGCCAGCTCGGGACAGGGTATCGATGAGGTTTTCTTT
D gene: TRBD2; V gene: TRBV6-6; J gene: TRBJ2-7; clone size: few; CDR3 length: 15; CDR3 protein: CASKYSGSESYEQYF; CDR3 DNA: TGTGCCAGCAAATATAGCGGGAGTGAGTCCTACGAGCAGTACTTC
D gene: .; V gene: TRBV7-9; J gene: TRBJ2-7; clone size: .; CDR3 length: 12; CDR3 protein: CASSLTYHEQYF; CDR3 DNA: TGTGCCAGCAGCTTAACTTACCACGAGCAGTACTTC
D gene: TRBD1; V gene: TRBV7-9; J gene: TRBJ1-3; clone size: .; CDR3 length: 16; CDR3 protein: CASTPPSGGSGNTIYF; CDR3 DNA: TGTGCCAGCACGCCCCCCTCAGGGGGCTCTGGAAACACCATATATTTT
D gene: .; V gene: TRBV5-1; J gene: TRBJ2-5; clone size: .; CDR3 length: 14; CDR3 protein: CASSFGSGIETQYF; CDR3 DNA: TGCGCCAGCAGCTTCGGGTCGGGTATCGAGACCCAGTACTTC
D gene: .; V gene: TRBV15; J gene: TRBJ2-5; clone size: .; CDR3 length: 14; CDR3 protein: CATSSVRRGETQYF; CDR3 DNA: TGTGCCACCAGCAGCGTTAGAAGAGGAGAGACCCAGTACTTC
D gene: TRBD1; V gene: TRBV19; J gene: TRBJ2-7; clone size: .; CDR3 length: 15; CDR3 protein: CASSVDRESSYEQYF; CDR3 DNA: TGTGCCAGTAGTGTCGACAGGGAGAGCTCCTACGAGCAGTACTTC
D gene: TRBD1; V gene: TRBV10-3; J gene: TRBJ1-1; clone size: .; CDR3 length: 20; CDR3 protein: CAISSYSTGHKTGGNTEAFF; CDR3 DNA: TGTGCCATCAGTTCCTACTCCACGGGCCACAAGACAGGGGGCAACACTGAAGCTTTCTTT
D gene: .; V gene: TRBV28; J gene: TRBJ1-1; clone size: .; CDR3 length: 13; CDR3 protein: CASSRTMNTEAFF; CDR3 DNA: TGTGCCAGCAGCCGTACAATGAACACTGAAGCTTTCTTT
D gene: .; V gene: TRBV7-2; J gene: TRBJ1-2; clone size: .; CDR3 length: 17; CDR3 protein: CASSLEGHRVSRLGYTF; CDR3 DNA: TGTGCCAGCAGCTTAGAGGGACACCGGGTTTCTCGTCTTGGCTACACCTTC